The sequence of this TCR beta chain was determined in a study of cytomegalovirus exposure and HLA in healthy donors. Germline V CDR1 and CDR2: SGHRS, YFSETQ. The CDR3 length is 15 residues. Comment on this clone: Its antigen is undetermined. Germline and junction disagree at one end, which may indicate a read error.

The study ran its PCR with 60 Vbeta and 13 Jbeta primers. The table came from immunoSEQ multiplex PCR; TCRdb's copy has only in-frame clones and leaves some out. The sample holds 200,000 to 250,000 clones; 77% are singletons and the top ten take roughly 2.5%. Whole-study results and caveats: Prior analysis indicated that the majority of TCR beta V segments exhibited productivity approximately 90% or approximately 30% of the time.

The receptor was isolated from a woman aged 60 to 75 in good health and CMV-seropositive. The V gene is TRBV5-1, the J gene TRBJ1-5, with D perhaps matching TRBD1 (6 bases). The material sequenced was PBMCs. This CDR3 reads CASGLDSNSNQPQHF. The CDR3 region has the DNA TGCGCCAGCGGCTTGGACAGTAATAGCAATCAGCCCCAGCATTTT.